A single sample is the source of the 26 T cell receptor beta chains below, sequenced in a study of T cells after yellow fever vaccination. TCRdb reprocessed the 5' RACE reads via MiXCR and lists one record per CDR3 protein. The sample consists of a few hundred thousand distinct CDR3 sequences, 11% of them appearing once. Sample: PBMCs, taken on the day of the first yellow fever vaccination. These receptors came from a man in his late teens or twenties who received the YFV17D yellow fever vaccine.

The CDR3 DNA reads TGTGCCAGCAGTTTGATAAAGGACTATGGCTACACCTTC. Translating it yields CASSLIKDYGYTF. This chain uses TRBV12-3 or TRBV12-4 with TRBJ1-2, with D unclear. With 3 bases removed from V and 3 bases from J, the gap between germline ends came to 8 bases. CDR3 size: 13 residues.

In its sample, this clonotype was seen many times. This chain links TRBV6-1 with TRBJ1-1, with 8 bases matching TRBD1. After removal of 4 bases from V and 5 bases from J, the junction contained 6 bases not matched to a gene. CDR3 size: 14 residues. Germline V gene sequence: CDR1 MNHNS, CDR2 SASEGT. The CDR3 loop is CASSAGTGGTEAFF. CDR3 nucleotide sequence: TGTGCCAGCAGTGCAGGGACAGGAGGGACTGAAGCTTTCTTT.

V gene TRBV7-2 combines with J gene TRBJ1-5; D gene ambiguous. CDR1 SGHTA and CDR2 FQGNSA come from the germline V gene. Trimming removed 4 bases at V and 5 bases at J, with 9 bases between. The CDR3 runs to 13 residues. CDR3 region: CASSSAADQPQHF. The CDR3 DNA reads TGTGCCAGCAGCTCTGCCGCAGATCAGCCCCAGCATTTT.

This clonotype was seen only a few times. This chain uses TRBV29-1 with TRBJ2-3; D is perhaps TRBD1 (7 bases). The V end lost 4 bases, the J end lost 0 bases, and 14 bases lay between the germline ends. The germline V gene has CDR1 SQVTM and CDR2 ANQGSEA. This CDR3 comprises 15 residues. The CDR3 spells CSVAGGFFSTDTQYF. The CDR3 DNA reads TGCAGCGTTGCAGGGGGGTTCTTTAGCACAGATACGCAGTATTTT.

The CDR3 region has the DNA TGTGCCATTCACAGTTCCGGCAGGGAGGGTGGCTACACCTTC. Its translation is CAIHSSGREGGYTF. The V and J genes are TRBV10-3 and TRBJ1-2, with a tentative D call TRBD1 (5 bases). This CDR3 comprises 14 residues. V was shortened by 9 bases and J by 7 bases, with 21 bases between the two germline ends. The germline gives CDR1 ENHRY, CDR2 SYGVKD.

This clonotype was seen a handful of times. This chain connects TRBV11-1 to TRBJ2-3, with D possibly being TRBD1 (5 bases). This CDR3 spans 14 amino acids. Germline CDR1 and CDR2: SGHAT and FQDESV (reference sequence). Trimming removed 5 bases from V and 6 bases from J, with 15 bases in between. The CDR3 reads CASSPTGVRDTQYF. As DNA, the CDR3 is TGTGCCAGCAGCCCAACAGGAGTCAGGGATACGCAGTATTTT.

There are many counts of this clonotype. This chain joins TRBV12-3 or TRBV12-4 and TRBJ2-2; the D gene is possibly TRBD2 (6 bases). The CDR3 runs to 12 residues. V lost 6 bases and J 6 bases, leaving 8 bases between the germline ends. The CDR3 DNA follows: TGTGCCAGCAGCAGGGACTCCGGGGAGCTGTTTTTT. This gives the protein CASSRDSGELFF.

This clonotype was observed a handful of times. The chain uses TRBV4-1 and TRBJ1-5; D is unresolved. Germline CDR1 reads MGHRA; CDR2 reads YSYEKL. Trimming took 4 bases from V and 2 from J, leaving 12 bases between them. The length of the CDR3 is 15 residues. The CDR3 nucleotides are TGCGCCAGCAGCCTCACCGGGCAGGGCAATCAGCCCCAGCATTTT. This translates into CASSLTGQGNQPQHF.

This clonotype was recorded at least ten times. The chain has TRBV5-1 and TRBJ2-2; 13 positions agree with TRBD2. From germline, CDR1 is SGHRS and CDR2 YFSETQ. The CDR3 totals 16 residues. V lost 2 bases and J lost 6; bases outside the gene matches: 4. CDR3: CASSFGTSGTPGELFF. DNA for the CDR3: TGCGCCAGCAGCTTTGGGACTAGCGGGACTCCCGGGGAGCTGTTTTTT. The full variable domain, in which reference TRBV5-1 and TRBJ2-2 provide the parts outside the CDR3, is KAGVTQTPRYLIKTRGQQVTLSCSPISGHRSVSWYQQTPGQGLQFLFEYFSETQRNKGNFPGRFSGRQFSNSRSEMNVSTLELGDSALYLCASSFGTSGTPGELFFGEGSRLTVL.

This clonotype was detected a few times. J is TRBJ1-1 and V is TRBV5-4, with 10 positions matching TRBD1. Germline CDR1 SGHNT, CDR2 YYREEE (reference sequence). The CDR3 has 15 amino acids. Trimming at V came to 3 bases and at J to 5 bases, leaving 7 bases not matched to a gene. In DNA, the CDR3 is TGTGCCAGCAGCTCCCGGGACAGGGGTCGAACTGAAGCTTTCTTT. Protein product: CASSSRDRGRTEAFF. Together with reference TRBV5-4 and TRBJ1-1, the CDR3 gives the full variable domain: ETGVTQSPTHLIKTRGQQVTLRCSSQSGHNTVSWYQQALGQGPQFIFQYYREEENGRGNFPPRFSGLQFPNYSSELNVNALELDDSALYLCASSSRDRGRTEAFFGQGTRLTVV.

The rearrangement uses TRBV5-1 and TRBJ2-7; D is possibly TRBD2 (6 bases). The V gene's germline CDR1 is SGHRS and CDR2 YFSETQ. Trimming cost V 4 bases and J 8 bases, with 19 bases left between them. The CDR3 runs to 14 residues. The CDR3 nucleotides are TGCGCCAGCAGCCCTGTCGATGGGGCGGGGAAGCAGTACTTC. It encodes CASSPVDGAGKQYF. Full variable domain (rest looked up from reference TRBV5-1 and TRBJ2-7): KAGVTQTPRYLIKTRGQQVTLSCSPISGHRSVSWYQQTPGQGLQFLFEYFSETQRNKGNFPGRFSGRQFSNSRSEMNVSTLELGDSALYLCASSPVDGAGKQYFGPGTRLTVT.

This clonotype was detected many times. This chain uses TRBV5-1 with TRBJ1-6; D gene uncertain. Deletions cut 4 bases from V and 6 bases from J, with 11 bases between. Germline-derived CDR1 and CDR2 are SGHRS and YFSETQ. The CDR3 has 14 amino acids. CDR3 region: CASSLTMPNSPLHF. CDR3 coding DNA: TGCGCCAGCAGCCTGACAATGCCTAATTCACCCCTCCACTTT.

V is TRBV15 and J is TRBJ1-4, with D possibly being TRBD1 (5 bases). The CDR3 runs to 14 residues. The V gene lost 5 bases and the J gene lost 8 bases, with 15 bases spanning the gap. CDR1 and CDR2 from the germline V gene are LNHNV and YYDKDF (reference sequence). CDR3 amino acids: CATSGRRDVEKLFF. The CDR3 nucleotides are TGTGCCACCAGCGGACGCCGGGACGTCGAAAAACTGTTTTTT.

This clonotype occurred a few times. V and J are TRBV3-1 and TRBJ2-1; TRBD1 might be the D (5 bases). In germline, CDR1 is LGHDT, CDR2 YNNKEL (reference sequence). V lost 3 bases and J lost 7, with 16 bases in between. This CDR3 has 15 residues. The CDR3 protein is CASSQDTNNRNEQFF. Here the CDR3 DNA reads TGTGCCAGCAGCCAGGACACCAACAATCGGAATGAGCAGTTCTTC.

The chain is built from TRBV6-1 and TRBJ2-7; TRBD2 is a possible D gene (6 bases). Germline V gene sequence: CDR1 MNHNS, CDR2 SASEGT. The CDR3 spans 14 residues. With 7 bases removed from V and 3 bases from J, the gap between germline ends came to 16 bases. The CDR3 reads CASTPSRGYYEQYF. CDR3 nucleotide sequence: TGTGCCAGCACCCCCAGCCGGGGGTACTACGAGCAGTACTTC.

The chain is built from TRBV12-3 or TRBV12-4 and TRBJ1-2; no clear D. CDR3 length equals 13 residues. The V and J ends lost 3 bases and 8 bases respectively, with 13 bases between them. DNA of the CDR3: TGTGCCAGCAGTTTCCCAGGCCGCTTCGGCTACACCTTC. Encoded protein: CASSFPGRFGYTF.

This clonotype was seen at least ten times. The V gene is TRBV20-1, the J gene TRBJ1-4, with D possibly matching TRBD1 (5 bases). The ends were cut back, 6 bases at V and 5 bases at J, with 16 bases in the middle. The CDR3 has 14 residues. The germline gives CDR1 DFQATT, CDR2 SNEGSKA (reference sequence). CDR3 amino acids: CSASKWGENEKLFF. CDR3 bases: TGCAGTGCGAGCAAGTGGGGGGAGAATGAAAAACTGTTTTTT.

This clonotype was recorded a few times. The rearrangement links TRBV12-3 or TRBV12-4 to TRBJ2-1; 14 bases fit TRBD2. Trimming removed 3 bases from V and 3 bases from J; junction bases left unmatched: 4. The CDR3 contains 17 residues. The DNA of the CDR3 is TGTGCCAGCAGTTTTGGGACTAGCGGGGGTTACTACAATGAGCAGTTCTTC. Residues: CASSFGTSGGYYNEQFF.

The chain joins TRBV9 to TRBJ2-7, with TRBD1 matching 9 bases. CDR3 length equals 15 residues. Germline-derived CDR1 and CDR2 are SGDLS and YYNGEE. V was pared by 4 bases and J by 7 bases, with 12 bases of the junction left unmatched. The CDR3 spells CASSPLQGAPREQYF. The CDR3 DNA reads TGTGCCAGCAGCCCGTTACAGGGGGCGCCGAGAGAGCAGTACTTC.

This clonotype turned up a few times. The CDR3 sequence is CSASGLKETQYF. The CDR3, as DNA: TGCAGCGCCTCGGGGTTAAAAGAGACCCAGTACTTC. The chain employs TRBV29-1 and TRBJ2-5, with D perhaps matching TRBD2 (5 bases). Germline CDR1 is SQVTM and CDR2 is ANQGSEA. V was trimmed by 7 bases and J by 3 bases, leaving 12 bases between them. This CDR3 has 12 residues. Combining the CDR3 with reference TRBV29-1 and TRBJ2-5 gives the whole variable domain SAVISQKPSRDICQRGTSLTIQCQVDSQVTMMFWYRQQPGQSLTLIATANQGSEATYESGFVIDKFPISRPNLTFSTLTVSNMSPEDSSIYLCSASGLKETQYFGPGTRLLVL.

This clonotype was seen repeatedly, ten times or more. This chain connects TRBV5-1 to TRBJ2-1; possibly TRBD2 for D (7 bases). Trimming removed 2 bases from V and 8 bases from J, with 14 bases in between. The CDR3 runs to 14 residues. The germline V gene encodes CDR1 SGHRS and CDR2 YFSETQ. The CDR3 spells CASSFGGPGDEQFF. The CDR3 nucleotides are TGCGCCAGCAGCTTCGGGGGGCCGGGCGATGAGCAGTTCTTC.

This chain connects TRBV10-3 to TRBJ1-5; D is unclear. In germline, CDR1 is ENHRY, CDR2 SYGVKD. The CDR3 contains 15 residues. Trimming took 0 bases from V and 5 from J, leaving 11 bases between them. For the CDR3, the DNA is TGTGCCATCAGTGAGTCGGGTTTCAGTCATCAGCCCCAGCATTTT. Encoded protein: CAISESGFSHQPQHF.

The V and J genes are TRBV6-5 and TRBJ2-6, with a possible D match to TRBD2 (7 bases). Germline V lookup: CDR1 MNHEY, CDR2 SVGAGI. The CDR3 is 18 residues long. Deletions cut 0 bases from V and 3 bases from J, with 15 bases between. This CDR3 is CASSYSRAGAIGANVLTF. The CDR3 DNA sequence: TGTGCCAGCAGTTACTCGAGGGCGGGGGCAATTGGGGCCAACGTCCTGACTTTC.

This clonotype was counted between two and nine times. This chain links TRBV4-1 with TRBJ2-7; TRBD1 matches at 7 bases. Per germline, CDR1 MGHRA and CDR2 YSYEKL. CDR3 size: 15 residues. V lost 0 bases and J lost 3; bases outside the gene matches: 5. As DNA, the CDR3 is TGCGCCAGCAGCCAAGAGAGGGGACAGTTCTACGAGCAGTACTTC. Translation: CASSQERGQFYEQYF.

The CDR3 here is CATTPRRLGRSYEQYV. CDR3 nucleotides: TGTGCCACCACCCCCCGGAGGTTGGGGCGGTCCTACGAGCAGTACGTC. The chain employs TRBV24-1 and TRBJ2-7; D might be TRBD1 or TRBD2, each matching 5 bases. V was shortened by 8 bases and J by 1 base, with 20 bases between the two germline ends. The CDR3 runs to 16 residues. Per germline, CDR1 KGHDR and CDR2 SFDVKD.

The rearrangement joins TRBV9 to TRBJ2-1; 9 bases fit TRBD2. In germline, CDR1 is SGDLS, CDR2 YYNGEE. The V gene end was trimmed by 0 bases and the J gene end by 8 bases; junction bases not matched to a gene: 9. The CDR3 is 16 residues long. CDR3 loop: CASSVDSGGPLDEQFF. DNA for the CDR3: TGTGCCAGCAGCGTAGATAGCGGGGGCCCTTTGGATGAGCAGTTCTTC.